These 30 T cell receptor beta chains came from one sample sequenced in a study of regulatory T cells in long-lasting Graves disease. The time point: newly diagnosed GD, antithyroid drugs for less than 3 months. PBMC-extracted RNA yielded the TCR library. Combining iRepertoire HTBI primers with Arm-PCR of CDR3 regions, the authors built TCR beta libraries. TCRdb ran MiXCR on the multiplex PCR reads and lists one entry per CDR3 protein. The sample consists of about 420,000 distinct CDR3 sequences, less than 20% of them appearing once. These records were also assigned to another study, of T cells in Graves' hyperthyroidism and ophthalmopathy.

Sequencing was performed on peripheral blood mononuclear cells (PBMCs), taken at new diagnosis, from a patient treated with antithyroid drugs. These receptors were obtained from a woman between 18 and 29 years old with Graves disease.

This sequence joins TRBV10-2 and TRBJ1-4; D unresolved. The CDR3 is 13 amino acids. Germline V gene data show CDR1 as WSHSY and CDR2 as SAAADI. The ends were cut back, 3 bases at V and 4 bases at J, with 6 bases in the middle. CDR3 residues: CASSEQLNEKLFF. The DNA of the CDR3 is TGCGCCAGCAGTGAACAGCTTAATGAAAAACTGTTTTTT.

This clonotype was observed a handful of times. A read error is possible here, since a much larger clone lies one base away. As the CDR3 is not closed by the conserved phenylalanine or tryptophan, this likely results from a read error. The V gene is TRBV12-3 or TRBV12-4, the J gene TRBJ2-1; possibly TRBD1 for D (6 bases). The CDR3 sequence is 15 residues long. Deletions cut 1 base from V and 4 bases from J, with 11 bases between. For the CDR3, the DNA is TGTGCCAGCAGTTTAGGTGGACAGTTGTACAATGAGCAGTTCCTC. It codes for CASSLGGQLYNEQFL.

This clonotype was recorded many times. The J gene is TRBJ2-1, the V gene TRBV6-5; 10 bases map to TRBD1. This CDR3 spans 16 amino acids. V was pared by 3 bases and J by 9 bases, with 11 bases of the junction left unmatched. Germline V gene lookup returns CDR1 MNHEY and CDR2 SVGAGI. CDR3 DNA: TGTGCCAGCAGTTATAACTGGGACAGGGGACGTACTGAGCAGTTCTTC. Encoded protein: CASSYNWDRGRTEQFF.

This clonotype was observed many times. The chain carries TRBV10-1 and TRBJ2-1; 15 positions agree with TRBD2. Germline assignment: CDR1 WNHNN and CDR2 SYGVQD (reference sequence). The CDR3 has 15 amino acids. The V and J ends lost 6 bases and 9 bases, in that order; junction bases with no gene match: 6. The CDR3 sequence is CASSEPGLAGGEQFF. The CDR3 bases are TGCGCCAGCAGCGAACCGGGACTAGCGGGAGGTGAGCAGTTCTTC.

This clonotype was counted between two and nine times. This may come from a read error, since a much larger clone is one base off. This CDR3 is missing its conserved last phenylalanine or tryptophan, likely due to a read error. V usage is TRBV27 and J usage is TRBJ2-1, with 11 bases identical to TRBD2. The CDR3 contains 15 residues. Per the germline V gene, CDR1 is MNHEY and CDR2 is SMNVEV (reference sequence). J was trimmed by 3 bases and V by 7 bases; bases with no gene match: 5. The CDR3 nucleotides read TGTGCCAGCACCCCCGGGACTAGCGGCTACAATGAGCAGTTCCTC. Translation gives CASTPGTSGYNEQFL.

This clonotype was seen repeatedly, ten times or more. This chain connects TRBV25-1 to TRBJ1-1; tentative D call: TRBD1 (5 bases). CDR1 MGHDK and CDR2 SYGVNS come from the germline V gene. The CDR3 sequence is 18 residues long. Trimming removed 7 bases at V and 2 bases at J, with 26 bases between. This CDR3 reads CASIRSGPSRDLNTEAFF. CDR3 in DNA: TGTGCCAGCATTCGTAGTGGTCCATCCAGGGACCTAAACACTGAAGCTTTCTTT.

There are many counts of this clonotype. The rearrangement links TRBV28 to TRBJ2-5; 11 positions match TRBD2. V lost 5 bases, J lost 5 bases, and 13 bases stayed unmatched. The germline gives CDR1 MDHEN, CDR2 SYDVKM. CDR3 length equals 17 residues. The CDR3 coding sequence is TGTGCCAGCAGTCCAAACCCGGGACTAGCGGACGGCGAGACCCAGTACTTC. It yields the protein CASSPNPGLADGETQYF.

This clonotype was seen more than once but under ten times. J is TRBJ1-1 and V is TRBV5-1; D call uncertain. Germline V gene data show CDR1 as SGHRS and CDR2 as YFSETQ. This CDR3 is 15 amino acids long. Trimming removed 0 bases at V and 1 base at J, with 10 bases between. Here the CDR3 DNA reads TGCGCCAGCAGCTTGGACCAGGAGCCGAACACTGAAGCTTTCTTT. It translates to CASSLDQEPNTEAFF.

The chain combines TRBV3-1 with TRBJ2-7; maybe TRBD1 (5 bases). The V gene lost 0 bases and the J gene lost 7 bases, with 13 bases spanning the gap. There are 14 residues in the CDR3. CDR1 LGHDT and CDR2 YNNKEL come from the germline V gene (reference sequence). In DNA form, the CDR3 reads TGTGCCAGCAGCCAAGAGGGGCAGTCAGGAGAGCAGTACTTC. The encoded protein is CASSQEGQSGEQYF.

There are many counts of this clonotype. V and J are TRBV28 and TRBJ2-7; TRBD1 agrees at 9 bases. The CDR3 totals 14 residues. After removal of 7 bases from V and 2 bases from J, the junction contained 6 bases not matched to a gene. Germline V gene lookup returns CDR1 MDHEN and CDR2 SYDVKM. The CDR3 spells CASTFGTGTYEQYF. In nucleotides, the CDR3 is TGTGCCAGCACTTTTGGGACAGGGACCTACGAGCAGTACTTC.

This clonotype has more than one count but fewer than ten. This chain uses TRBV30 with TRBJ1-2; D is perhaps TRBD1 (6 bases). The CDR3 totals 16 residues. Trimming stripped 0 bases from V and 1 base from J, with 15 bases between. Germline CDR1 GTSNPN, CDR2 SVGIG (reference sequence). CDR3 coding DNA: TGTGCCTGGAGTGTGAGTGGGGGCAGGATTAACTATGGCTACACCTTC. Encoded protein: CAWSVSGGRINYGYTF.

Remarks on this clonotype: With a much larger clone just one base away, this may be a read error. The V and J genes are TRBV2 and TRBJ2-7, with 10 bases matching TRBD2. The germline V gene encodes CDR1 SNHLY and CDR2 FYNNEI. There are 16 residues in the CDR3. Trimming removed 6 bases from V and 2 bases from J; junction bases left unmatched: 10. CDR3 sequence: CASSANSGRGPYEQYF. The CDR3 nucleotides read TGTGCCAGCAGCGCCAACAGCGGGAGGGGTCCCTACGAGCAGTACTTC.

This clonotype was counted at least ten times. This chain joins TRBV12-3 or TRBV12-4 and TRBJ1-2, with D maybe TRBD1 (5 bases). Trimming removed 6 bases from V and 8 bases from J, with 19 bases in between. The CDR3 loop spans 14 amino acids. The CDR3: CASSSRGGSKGYTF. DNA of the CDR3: TGTGCCAGCAGCTCGAGGGGCGGGTCGAAAGGCTACACCTTC.

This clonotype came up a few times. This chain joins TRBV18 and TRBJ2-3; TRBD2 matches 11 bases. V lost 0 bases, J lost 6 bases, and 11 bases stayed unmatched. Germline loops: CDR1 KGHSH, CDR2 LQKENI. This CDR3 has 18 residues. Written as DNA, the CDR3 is TGTGCCAGCTCACCACCTACAGGGACACTAGCGGGAGCCGATACGCAGTATTTT. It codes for CASSPPTGTLAGADTQYF.

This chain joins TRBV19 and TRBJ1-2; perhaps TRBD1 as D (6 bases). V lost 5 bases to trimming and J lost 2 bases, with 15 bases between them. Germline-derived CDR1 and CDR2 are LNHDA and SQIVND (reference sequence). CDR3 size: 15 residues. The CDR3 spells CASSVQGRKNYGYTF. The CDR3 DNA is TGTGCCAGTAGTGTCCAGGGGCGGAAGAACTATGGCTACACCTTC. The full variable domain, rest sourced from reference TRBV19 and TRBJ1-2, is DGGITQSPKYLFRKEGQNVTLSCEQNLNHDAMYWYRQDPGQGLRLIYYSQIVNDFQKGDIAEGYSVSREKKESFPLTVTSAQKNPTAFYLCASSVQGRKNYGYTFGSGTRLTVV.

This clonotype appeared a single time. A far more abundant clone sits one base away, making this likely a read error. The CDR3 DNA reads TGTGCCAGCAGTCCCGGGACAGGGAACCAAGAGACCCAGTACTTC. This encodes CASSPGTGNQETQYF. This chain connects TRBV6-2 or TRBV6-3 to TRBJ2-1, with TRBD1 identical over 9 bases. Judging by the DNA end, TRBJ2-5 fits better; the J call may be wrong. The germline CDR1 and CDR2 sequences are MNHEY and SVGEGT. This CDR3 contains 15 residues.

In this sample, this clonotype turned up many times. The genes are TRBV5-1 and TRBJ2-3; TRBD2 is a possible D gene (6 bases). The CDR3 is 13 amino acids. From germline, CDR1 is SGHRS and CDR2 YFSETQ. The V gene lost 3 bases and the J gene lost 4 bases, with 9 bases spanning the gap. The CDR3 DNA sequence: TGCGCCAGCAGCTGGGGGACTGCAGATACGCAGTATTTT. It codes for CASSWGTADTQYF.

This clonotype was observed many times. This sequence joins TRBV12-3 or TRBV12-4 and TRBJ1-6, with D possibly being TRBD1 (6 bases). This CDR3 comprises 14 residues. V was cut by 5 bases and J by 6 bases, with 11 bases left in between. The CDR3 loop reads CASSQTRGNSPLHF. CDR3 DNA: TGTGCCAGCAGTCAAACCAGGGGTAATTCACCCCTCCACTTT.

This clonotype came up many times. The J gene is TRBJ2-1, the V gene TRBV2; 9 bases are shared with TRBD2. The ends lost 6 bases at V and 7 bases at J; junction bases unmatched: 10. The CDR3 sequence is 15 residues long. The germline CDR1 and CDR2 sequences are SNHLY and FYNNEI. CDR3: CASSRSGRGLNEQFF. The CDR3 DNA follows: TGTGCCAGCAGCCGTAGCGGGAGAGGGTTGAATGAGCAGTTCTTC.

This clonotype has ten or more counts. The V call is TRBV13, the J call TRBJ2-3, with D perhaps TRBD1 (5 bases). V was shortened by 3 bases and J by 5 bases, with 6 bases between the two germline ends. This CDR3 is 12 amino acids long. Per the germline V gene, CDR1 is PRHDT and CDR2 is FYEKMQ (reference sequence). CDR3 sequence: CASSFRGDTQYF. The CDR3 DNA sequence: TGTGCCAGCAGCTTTAGGGGAGATACGCAGTATTTT.

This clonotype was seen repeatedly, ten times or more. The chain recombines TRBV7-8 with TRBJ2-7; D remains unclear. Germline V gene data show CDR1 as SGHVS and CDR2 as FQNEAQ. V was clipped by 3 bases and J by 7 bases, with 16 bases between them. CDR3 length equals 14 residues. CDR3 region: CASSFIDSFSEQYF. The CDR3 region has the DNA TGTGCCAGCAGCTTTATAGACTCGTTTTCGGAGCAGTACTTC.

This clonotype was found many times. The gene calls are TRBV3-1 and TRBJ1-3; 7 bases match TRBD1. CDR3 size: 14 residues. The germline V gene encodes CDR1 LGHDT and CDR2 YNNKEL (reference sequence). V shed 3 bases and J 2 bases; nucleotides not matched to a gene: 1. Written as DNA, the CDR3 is TGTGCCAGCAGCCATGGGACAGCTGGAAACACCATATATTTT. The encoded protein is CASSHGTAGNTIYF. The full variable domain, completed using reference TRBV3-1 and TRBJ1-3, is DTAVSQTPKYLVTQMGNDKSIKCEQNLGHDTMYWYKQDSKKFLKIMFSYNNKELIINETVPNRFSPKSPDKAHLNLHINSLELGDSAVYFCASSHGTAGNTIYFGEGSWLTVV.

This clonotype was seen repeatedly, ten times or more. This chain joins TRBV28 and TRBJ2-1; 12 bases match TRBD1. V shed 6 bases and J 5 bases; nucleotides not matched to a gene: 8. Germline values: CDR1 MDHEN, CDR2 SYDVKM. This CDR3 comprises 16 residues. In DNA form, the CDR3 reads TGTGCCAGCAGGAACGGGACAGGGGGCCCTCACAATGAGCAGTTCTTC. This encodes CASRNGTGGPHNEQFF.

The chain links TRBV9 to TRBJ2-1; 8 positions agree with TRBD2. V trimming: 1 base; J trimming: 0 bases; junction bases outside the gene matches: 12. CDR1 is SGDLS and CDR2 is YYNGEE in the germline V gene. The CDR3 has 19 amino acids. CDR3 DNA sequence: TGTGCCAGCAGCGTATCCCCATCGAGCGGGAGAAGCTCCTACAATGAGCAGTTCTTC. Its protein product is CASSVSPSSGRSSYNEQFF.

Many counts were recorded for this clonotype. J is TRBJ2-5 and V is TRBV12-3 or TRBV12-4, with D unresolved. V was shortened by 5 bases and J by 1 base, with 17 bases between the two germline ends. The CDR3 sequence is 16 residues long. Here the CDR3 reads CASSPYRLGPQETQYF. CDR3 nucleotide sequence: TGTGCCAGCAGTCCGTATAGACTGGGCCCCCAAGAGACCCAGTACTTC.

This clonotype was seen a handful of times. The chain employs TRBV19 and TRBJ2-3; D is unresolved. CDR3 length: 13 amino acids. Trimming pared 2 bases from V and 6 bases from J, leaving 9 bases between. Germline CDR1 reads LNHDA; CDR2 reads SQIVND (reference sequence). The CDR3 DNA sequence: TGTGCCAGTAGTATAAGAGGAACGGATACGCAGTATTTT. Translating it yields CASSIRGTDTQYF.

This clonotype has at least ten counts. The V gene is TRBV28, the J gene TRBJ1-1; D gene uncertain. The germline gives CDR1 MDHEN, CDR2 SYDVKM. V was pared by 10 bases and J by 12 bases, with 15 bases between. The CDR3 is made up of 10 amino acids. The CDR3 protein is CATTDGETFF. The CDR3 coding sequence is TGTGCCACCACGGACGGTGAGACTTTCTTT.

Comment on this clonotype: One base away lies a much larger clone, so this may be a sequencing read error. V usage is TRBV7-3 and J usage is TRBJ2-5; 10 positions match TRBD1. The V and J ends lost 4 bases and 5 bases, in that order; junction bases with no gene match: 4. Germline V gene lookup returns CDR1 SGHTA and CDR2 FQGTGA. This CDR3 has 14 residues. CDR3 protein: CASSSTGGSETQYF. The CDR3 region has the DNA TGTGCCAGCAGCTCGACAGGGGGCTCGGAGACCCAGTACTTC.

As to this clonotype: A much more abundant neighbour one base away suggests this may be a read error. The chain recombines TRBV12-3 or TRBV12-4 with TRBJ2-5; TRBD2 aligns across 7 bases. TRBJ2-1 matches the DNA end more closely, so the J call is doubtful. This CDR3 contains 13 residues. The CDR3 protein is CASSPREGYEQFF. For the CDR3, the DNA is TGTGCCAGCAGTCCTAGGGAGGGCTACGAGCAGTTCTTC.

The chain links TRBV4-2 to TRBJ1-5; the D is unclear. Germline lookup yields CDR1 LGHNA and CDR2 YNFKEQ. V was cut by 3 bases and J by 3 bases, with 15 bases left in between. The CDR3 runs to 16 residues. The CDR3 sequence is CASSQVGRRDNQPQHF. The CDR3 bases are TGTGCCAGCAGCCAGGTAGGACGAAGGGACAATCAGCCCCAGCATTTT.